This T cell receptor beta chain is from a study of metastatic and nonmetastatic thyroid tumors. Turning to this clone: A single base separates this from a much larger clone, so it may be a read error.

The V end was cut by 2 bases, the J end by 2 bases, with 14 bases between. CDR3 length equals 16 residues. From germline, CDR1 is SGHNT and CDR2 YYREEE (reference sequence). Prior to thyroid surgery, none of the patients had received any treatment. TCRdb recomputed clones from the PCR reads via MiXCR. Of tens of thousands of clones listed, around 21% are singletons. The receptor was isolated from a female donor with papillary thyroid cancer or a benign thyroid nodule (not recorded which). Some clones in this sample may be carry-over from other donors' samples. The specimen was blood. The chain employs TRBV5-4 and TRBJ2-1; D assignment may be TRBD1 or TRBD2 (5 bases each). The CDR3 here is CASSFLSVGAYNEQFF. The CDR3 DNA follows: TGTGCCAGCAGCTTTTTGAGCGTGGGGGCCTACAATGAGCAGTTCTTC.